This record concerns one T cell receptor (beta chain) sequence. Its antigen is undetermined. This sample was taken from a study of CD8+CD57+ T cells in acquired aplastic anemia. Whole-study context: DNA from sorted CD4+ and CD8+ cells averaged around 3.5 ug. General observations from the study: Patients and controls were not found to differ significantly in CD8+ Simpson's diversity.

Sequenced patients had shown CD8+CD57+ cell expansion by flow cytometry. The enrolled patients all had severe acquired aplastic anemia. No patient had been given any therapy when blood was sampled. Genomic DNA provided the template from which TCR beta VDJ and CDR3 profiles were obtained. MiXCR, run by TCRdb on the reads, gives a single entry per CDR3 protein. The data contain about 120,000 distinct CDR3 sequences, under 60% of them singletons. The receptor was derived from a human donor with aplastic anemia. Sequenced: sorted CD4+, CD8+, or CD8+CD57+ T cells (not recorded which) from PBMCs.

In nucleotides, the CDR3 is TGCGCCAGCAGCTTGGTCAGGGGGCGAGGGGAGCAGTACTTC. It is translated as CASSLVRGRGEQYF. This rearrangement joins TRBV5-1 to TRBJ2-7; 8 nucleotides line up with TRBD1. Losses at the gene ends were 0 bases for V and 7 bases for J; bases not matched to a gene: 6. This CDR3 region has 14 residues. Germline V CDR1 and CDR2: SGHRS, YFSETQ.